The TCR beta chain under discussion was sequenced for a study of blood T cell repertoires in COVID-19. Study-wide context: Sites across the United States, Italy and Spain contributed samples from acute and convalescent COVID-19. The cDNA or gDNA used as material had been derived from T cells, B-cell-depleted T cells, or PBMCs.

Sequenced by immunoSEQ multiplex PCR; TCRdb stores in-frame clones only, minus some. Of 130,000 to 150,000 clones in the sample, more than 75% are singletons; the top ten hold roughly two fifths. The V gene's germline CDR1 is SGHRS and CDR2 YFSETQ. CDR3 length: 14 amino acids. V shed 0 bases, J shed 14 bases, and the junction held 6 bases outside the gene matches. V is TRBV5-1 and J is TRBJ1-6; 9 positions agree with TRBD1. What was sequenced was peripheral blood. The receptor's source is a man aged 45-65 years who had recovered from COVID-19. The CDR3 sequence is CASSLGTGVSTLHF. DNA for the CDR3: TGCGCCAGCAGCTTGGGGACAGGGGTCAGCACCCTCCACTTT.